This passage covers 32 T cell receptor beta chains from one sample sequenced in a study of cytomegalovirus exposure and HLA in healthy donors. This PCR relied on a set of 60 Vbeta primers and 13 Jbeta primers. This table comes from immunoSEQ multiplex PCR, and its TCRdb copy is limited to in-frame clones, with some not included. The sample lists roughly 140,000 clones, about 70% seen once, with about 1.8% in the top ten. Sequencing was performed on PBMCs. The receptors derive from a middle-aged woman in good health and CMV-seronegative.

This rearrangement joins TRBV7-8 to TRBJ1-2, with TRBD1 matching over 8 bases. The ends lost 7 bases at V and 5 bases at J; junction bases unmatched: 15. Germline V gives CDR1 SGHVS, CDR2 FQNEAQ. The CDR3 loop spans 16 amino acids. CDR3 loop: CASTLTGRTGRYGYTF. The DNA for the CDR3 is TGTGCCAGCACCCTAACCGGGCGGACAGGGCGGTATGGCTACACCTTC. Based on the CDR3 plus reference TRBV7-8 and TRBJ1-2, the full variable domain is GAGVSQSPRYKVAKRGQDVALRCDPISGHVSLFWYQQALGQGPEFLTYFQNEAQLDKSGLPSDRFFAERPEGSVSTLKIQRTQQEDSAVYLCASTLTGRTGRYGYTFGSGTRLTVV.

V usage is TRBV18 and J usage is TRBJ2-2; TRBD1 agrees at 7 bases. V trimming: 4 bases; J trimming: 5 bases; junction bases outside the gene matches: 31. The CDR3 covers 23 residues. Germline CDR1 KGHSH, CDR2 LQKENI. The CDR3 loop is CASSRKEVGDSINFPPSTGELFF. The DNA for the CDR3 is TGTGCCAGCTCACGGAAGGAGGTGGGGGACAGCATAAACTTTCCACCTTCTACCGGGGAGCTGTTTTTT.

Notes on this clone: The junction departs from the called germline gene at one end, perhaps through a read error. The chain joins TRBV18 to TRBJ1-5, with D perhaps matching TRBD1 (5 bases). The CDR3 has 17 residues. Germline CDR1 reads KGHSH; CDR2 reads LQKENI. This chain's CDR3 is CASSPPGTSYSNQPQHF. DNA for the CDR3: TGTGCCAGCTCTCCACCTGGGACTTCGTATAGCAATCAGCCCCAGCATTTT. Supplemented by reference TRBV18 and TRBJ1-5, the full variable domain reads NAGVMQNPRHLVRRRGQEARLRCSPMKGHSHVYWYRQLPEEGLKFMVYLQKENIIDESGMPKERFSAEFPKEGPSILRIQQVVRGDSAAYFCASSPPGTSYSNQPQHFGDGTRLSIL.

This chain uses TRBV18 with TRBJ2-2, with D tentatively TRBD1 (6 bases). From germline, CDR1 is KGHSH and CDR2 LQKENI. Trimming removed 1 base from V and 0 bases from J, with 6 bases in between. This CDR3 has 15 residues. This CDR3 reads CASSPRDTNTGELFF. As DNA, the CDR3 is TGTGCCAGCTCACCACGGGACACGAACACCGGGGAGCTGTTTTTT.

This chain links TRBV6-5 with TRBJ1-1, with D maybe TRBD1 (6 bases). From germline, CDR1 is MNHEY and CDR2 SVGAGI. The CDR3 spans 14 residues. The germline V and J ends were trimmed by 7 bases and 4 bases, with 16 bases remaining between them. The CDR3 nucleotides are TGTGCCAGCACTCCCGGGACATCGAGCACTGAAGCTTTCTTT. This encodes CASTPGTSSTEAFF.

This clone was seen a handful of times. The chain joins TRBV29-1 to TRBJ1-3; no clear D. The germline V and J ends were trimmed by 5 bases and 0 bases, with 11 bases remaining between them. The CDR3 totals 14 residues. CDR1 and CDR2 from the germline V gene are SQVTM and ANQGSEA. Here the CDR3 reads CSVTFANSGNTIYF. The CDR3 region has the DNA TGCAGCGTTACATTTGCAAACTCTGGAAACACCATATATTTT.

The CDR3 region has the DNA TGTGCCAGCAGCTTAGACGGGGACGCCGTAGCGGTTGGCTACACCTTC. Translated: CASSLDGDAVAVGYTF. The V and J genes are TRBV7-2 and TRBJ1-2, with TRBD1 as a possible D gene (5 bases). Germline V gene lookup returns CDR1 SGHTA and CDR2 FQGNSA. The V and J ends lost 1 base and 7 bases respectively, with 19 bases between them. This CDR3 spans 16 amino acids. Looking up the rest from reference TRBV7-2 and TRBJ1-2 gives the full variable domain: GAGVSQSPSNKVTEKGKDVELRCDPISGHTALYWYRQSLGQGLEFLIYFQGNSAPDKSGLPSDRFSAERTGGSVSTLTIQRTQQEDSAVYLCASSLDGDAVAVGYTFGSGTRLTVV.

This rearrangement joins TRBV4-1 to TRBJ2-1; a possible D gene is TRBD2 (5 bases). Germline loops: CDR1 MGHRA, CDR2 YSYEKL. With 6 bases removed from V and 5 bases from J, the gap between germline ends came to 5 bases. The CDR3 length is 11 residues. The CDR3 loop is CASRLDNEQFF. The CDR3 DNA is TGCGCCAGCAGACTAGACAATGAGCAGTTCTTC.

This chain joins TRBV2 and TRBJ2-5; D might be TRBD1 (6 bases). The J call may be wrong; the DNA end is better matched by TRBJ2-7. The CDR3 contains 13 residues. Germline V gene lookup returns CDR1 SNHLY and CDR2 FYNNEI. The CDR3 spells CASIRDTSYEQYF. The CDR3 bases are TGTGCCAGCATCCGGGACACCTCCTACGAGCAGTACTTC.

This sequence joins TRBV6-6 and TRBJ1-5; possibly TRBD1 for D (6 bases). V was shortened by 6 bases and J by 3 bases, with 12 bases between the two germline ends. CDR3 length: 14 residues. Germline CDR1 reads MNHNY; CDR2 reads SVGAGI (reference sequence). CDR3 residues: CASREQGHNQPQHF. In DNA, the CDR3 is TGTGCCAGCAGGGAACAGGGACACAATCAGCCCCAGCATTTT.

This rearrangement joins TRBV5-4 to TRBJ2-1; 7 bases line up with TRBD2. Germline CDR1 reads SGHNT; CDR2 reads YYREEE (reference sequence). V gave up 4 bases and J gave up 0 bases; unmatched junction bases: 7. The CDR3 covers 16 residues. The CDR3 DNA sequence: TGTGCCAGCAGCGGCTCTAGCGGCTACTCCTACAATGAGCAGTTCTTC. This gives the protein CASSGSSGYSYNEQFF.

The chain carries TRBV6-1 and TRBJ2-1; 8 bases align to TRBD2. CDR1 and CDR2 (germline): MNHNS, SASEGT. The CDR3 is made up of 15 amino acids. Trimming removed 1 base from V and 6 bases from J; junction bases left unmatched: 5. The chain's CDR3 is CASSEVGTSGNEQFF. CDR3 sequence (DNA): TGTGCCAGCAGTGAAGTTGGGACTAGTGGCAATGAGCAGTTCTTC.

This rearrangement joins TRBV10-3 to TRBJ2-7, with TRBD1 matching over 7 bases. This CDR3 is built from 16 residues. CDR1 ENHRY and CDR2 SYGVKD come from the germline V gene. Trimming cost V 2 bases and J 6 bases; bases outside gene matches: 13. DNA for the CDR3: TGTGCCATCAGTGAGGAAGGTGACAGGGCATGGACCGAGCAGTACTTC. It translates to CAISEEGDRAWTEQYF.

V usage is TRBV6-1 and J usage is TRBJ2-3, with 13 bases identical to TRBD2. Germline assignment: CDR1 MNHNS and CDR2 SASEGT. The CDR3 totals 15 residues. Trimming took 7 bases from V and 3 from J; bases not matched to a gene: 4. The CDR3: CASTWTSGGTDTQYF. CDR3 bases: TGTGCCAGCACTTGGACTAGCGGGGGTACAGATACGCAGTATTTT.

The chain uses TRBV19 and TRBJ2-3; a possible D gene is TRBD1 (6 bases). V lost 3 bases and J 4 bases, leaving 17 bases between the germline ends. From germline, CDR1 is LNHDA and CDR2 SQIVND (reference sequence). CDR3 length: 16 residues. CDR3 nucleotide sequence: TGTGCCAGTAGTATTAATCGGCCCCGACAGGCAGATACGCAGTATTTT. Protein: CASSINRPRQADTQYF.

The V and J genes are TRBV18 and TRBJ2-5; D may be TRBD2 (5 bases). CDR3 length: 13 residues. V lost 10 bases, J lost 4 bases, and 16 bases lay in between. The germline CDR1 and CDR2 sequences are KGHSH and LQKENI. CDR3: CATERGSTETQYF. DNA for the CDR3: TGTGCCACCGAACGGGGTTCGACAGAGACCCAGTACTTC.

V is TRBV6-1 and J is TRBJ1-5; TRBD1 agrees at 10 bases. Trimming took 6 bases from V and 7 from J; bases not matched to a gene: 9. The CDR3 loop spans 15 amino acids. Looked up from germline, CDR1 is MNHNS and CDR2 is SASEGT. CDR3 coding DNA: TGTGCCAGCAGGCAGGGACAGGGGAGGTGGCAGCCCCAGCATTTT. It is translated as CASRQGQGRWQPQHF.

This clone was picked up a small number of times. The chain joins TRBV6-5 to TRBJ1-1; D not resolved. Germline V gives CDR1 MNHEY, CDR2 SVGAGI. V was trimmed by 7 bases and J by 0 bases, leaving 12 bases between them. This CDR3 spans 14 amino acids. CDR3 coding DNA: TGTGCCAGCAAAGGGAGGGCTCTGAACACTGAAGCTTTCTTT. This sequence encodes CASKGRALNTEAFF.

The V call is TRBV6-1, the J call TRBJ2-2; D gene ambiguous. Germline V gives CDR1 MNHNS, CDR2 SASEGT. Trimming removed 4 bases from V and 0 bases from J, with 15 bases in between. This CDR3 is 17 amino acids long. CDR3 sequence reads: CASSVEADISNTGELFF. In DNA, the CDR3 is TGTGCCAGCAGTGTAGAAGCTGACATATCGAACACCGGGGAGCTGTTTTTT.

The chain joins TRBV30 to TRBJ2-5; D unclear. Trimming cost V 0 bases and J 2 bases, with 7 bases left between them. The CDR3 length is 13 residues. Germline CDR1 and CDR2: GTSNPN and SVGIG (reference sequence). CDR3 amino acids: CAWSVRRQETQYF. CDR3 coding DNA: TGTGCCTGGAGTGTGAGGAGACAAGAGACCCAGTACTTC.

V is TRBV5-4 and J is TRBJ2-3, with TRBD2 matching 14 bases. This CDR3 contains 19 residues. V shed 4 bases, J shed 4 bases, and the junction held 14 bases outside the gene matches. Germline CDR1 and CDR2: SGHNT and YYREEE (reference sequence). The CDR3 sequence is CASSRRLAGGQESADTQYF. In DNA form, the CDR3 reads TGTGCCAGCAGCCGCCGACTAGCGGGGGGGCAGGAGTCAGCAGATACGCAGTATTTT.

The rearrangement links TRBV12-2 to TRBJ1-2. TRBV12-2 constitutes a pseudogene. This CDR3 is 14 amino acids long. The CDR3 DNA reads as TGTGCAAGTCGCTTAGCGTGGGGGGACTATGGCTACACCTTC. Protein sequence: CASRLAWGDYGYTF.

CDR3 loop: CAWSSGQGNNSPLHF. The DNA for the CDR3 is TGTGCCTGGAGTTCAGGACAGGGGAACAATTCACCCCTCCACTTT. The chain is built from TRBV30 and TRBJ1-6; 9 nucleotides line up with TRBD1. Per germline, CDR1 GTSNPN and CDR2 SVGIG (reference sequence). Trimming cost V 2 bases and J 7 bases; bases outside gene matches: 6. This CDR3 region has 15 residues.

This rearrangement joins TRBV11-2 to TRBJ2-7; tentative D call: TRBD2 (7 bases). The V and J ends lost 0 bases and 6 bases respectively, with 15 bases between them. The length of the CDR3 is 15 residues. Germline V lookup: CDR1 SGHAT, CDR2 FQNNGV. The CDR3 protein is CASSLEQRGRGEQYF. CDR3 bases: TGTGCCAGCAGCTTAGAGCAGCGGGGCAGGGGCGAGCAGTACTTC.

The chain couples TRBV28 to TRBJ1-2, with 9 bases that match TRBD1. The length of the CDR3 is 15 residues. V dropped 5 bases and J dropped 4; count of bases not matched to a gene: 8. CDR1 is MDHEN, CDR2 SYDVKM, per germline. The CDR3 protein is CASSLRDRVGYGYTF. The DNA for the CDR3 is TGTGCCAGCAGTCTCCGGGACAGGGTTGGCTATGGCTACACCTTC.

This chain uses TRBV28 with TRBJ1-4; 10 bases align to TRBD1. CDR1 and CDR2 from the germline V gene are MDHEN and SYDVKM. The CDR3 is 15 residues long. Losses at the gene ends were 4 bases for V and 8 bases for J; bases not matched to a gene: 7. CDR3: CASSYPGQGWEKLFF. For the CDR3, the DNA is TGTGCCAGCAGTTACCCGGGACAGGGGTGGGAAAAACTGTTTTTT.

The rearrangement links TRBV28 to TRBJ2-6, with no clear D. Germline loops: CDR1 MDHEN, CDR2 SYDVKM. There are 16 residues in the CDR3. Trimming cost V 5 bases and J 1 base, with 12 bases left between them. CDR3 sequence reads: CASSAYYLSGANVLTF. The CDR3 DNA follows: TGTGCCAGCAGTGCCTATTATCTGTCTGGGGCCAACGTCCTGACTTTC.

J is TRBJ2-5 and V is TRBV30, with a possible D match to TRBD2 (5 bases). V was pared by 3 bases and J by 5 bases, with 16 bases between. CDR3 length equals 14 residues. CDR1 and CDR2 from the germline V gene are GTSNPN and SVGIG (reference sequence). The CDR3 DNA sequence: TGTGCCTGGAGACCGAGTGAGGGTATCGAGACCCAGTACTTC. It codes for CAWRPSEGIETQYF.

The chain joins TRBV19 to TRBJ2-1; the D is unclear. V lost 3 bases, J lost 4 bases, and 4 bases lay in between. The CDR3 loop spans 12 amino acids. Germline CDR1 reads LNHDA; CDR2 reads SQIVND (reference sequence). CDR3 in DNA: TGTGCCAGTAGTATGAGGTACAATGAGCAGTTCTTC. Translating gives CASSMRYNEQFF.

The chain has TRBV5-4 and TRBJ2-7; 7 nucleotides match TRBD2. Trimming took 0 bases from V and 6 from J; bases not matched to a gene: 9. The germline V gene encodes CDR1 SGHNT and CDR2 YYREEE (reference sequence). The CDR3 extends over 15 amino acids. The CDR3 is CASSLVLPAGSEQYF. CDR3 nucleotides: TGTGCCAGCAGCTTGGTTCTACCAGCGGGGAGCGAGCAGTACTTC.

This clone showed up many times. The chain combines TRBV6-1 with TRBJ2-5; the match to TRBD1 covers 10 bases. The CDR3 spans 15 residues. Germline values: CDR1 MNHNS, CDR2 SASEGT. After removal of 8 bases from V and 5 bases from J, the junction contained 11 bases not matched to a gene. CDR3 DNA sequence: TGTGCCAGCGGACCTCCGGGACAGGGGTACGAGACCCAGTACTTC. Translation gives CASGPPGQGYETQYF.

This clone was observed a handful of times. The rearrangement links TRBV9 to TRBJ1-2; 7 nucleotides line up with TRBD1. With 3 bases clipped from V and 4 bases from J, the junction kept 6 bases outside the gene matches. The CDR3 is made up of 14 amino acids. Per the germline V gene, CDR1 is SGDLS and CDR2 is YYNGEE. The CDR3 protein is CASSAHTGVYGYTF. CDR3 nucleotide sequence: TGTGCCAGCAGCGCACATACAGGGGTCTATGGCTACACCTTC. The complete variable domain, with remaining parts taken from reference TRBV9 and TRBJ1-2, reads DSGVTQTPKHLITATGQRVTLRCSPRSGDLSVYWYQQSLDQGLQFLIQYYNGEERAKGNILERFSAQQFPDLHSELNLSSLELGDSALYFCASSAHTGVYGYTFGSGTRLTVV.